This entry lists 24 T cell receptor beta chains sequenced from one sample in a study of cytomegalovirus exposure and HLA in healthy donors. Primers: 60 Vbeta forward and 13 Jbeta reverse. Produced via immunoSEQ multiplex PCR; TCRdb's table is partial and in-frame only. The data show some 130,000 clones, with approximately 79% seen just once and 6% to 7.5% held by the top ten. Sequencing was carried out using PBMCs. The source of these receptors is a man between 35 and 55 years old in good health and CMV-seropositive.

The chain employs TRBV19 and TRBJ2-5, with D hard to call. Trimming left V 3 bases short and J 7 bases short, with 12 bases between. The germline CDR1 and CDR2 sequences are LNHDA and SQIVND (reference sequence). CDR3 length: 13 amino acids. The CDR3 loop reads CASSIMPSGTQYF. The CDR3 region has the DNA TGTGCCAGTAGTATTATGCCCTCCGGGACCCAGTACTTC.

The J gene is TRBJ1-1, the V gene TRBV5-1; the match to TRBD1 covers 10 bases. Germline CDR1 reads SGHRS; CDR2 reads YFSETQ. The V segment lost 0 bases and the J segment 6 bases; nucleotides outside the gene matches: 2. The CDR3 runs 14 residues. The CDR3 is CASSLGTGGAEAFF. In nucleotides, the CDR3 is TGCGCCAGCAGCTTGGGGACAGGGGGGGCTGAAGCTTTCTTT. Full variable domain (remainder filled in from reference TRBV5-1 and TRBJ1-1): KAGVTQTPRYLIKTRGQQVTLSCSPISGHRSVSWYQQTPGQGLQFLFEYFSETQRNKGNFPGRFSGRQFSNSRSEMNVSTLELGDSALYLCASSLGTGGAEAFFGQGTRLTVV.

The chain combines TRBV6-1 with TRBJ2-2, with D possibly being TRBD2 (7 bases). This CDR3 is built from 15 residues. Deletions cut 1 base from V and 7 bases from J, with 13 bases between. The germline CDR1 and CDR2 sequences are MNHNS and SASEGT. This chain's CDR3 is CASSEGGGHSGELFF. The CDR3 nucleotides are TGTGCCAGCAGTGAAGGGGGGGGGCATAGCGGGGAGCTGTTTTTT.

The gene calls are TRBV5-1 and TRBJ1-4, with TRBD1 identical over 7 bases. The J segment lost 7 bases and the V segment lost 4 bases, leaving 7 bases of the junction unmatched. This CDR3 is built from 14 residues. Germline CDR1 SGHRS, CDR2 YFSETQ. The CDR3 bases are TGCGCCAGCAGCGGAACAGGGGCGGGTGAAAAACTGTTTTTT. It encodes CASSGTGAGEKLFF.

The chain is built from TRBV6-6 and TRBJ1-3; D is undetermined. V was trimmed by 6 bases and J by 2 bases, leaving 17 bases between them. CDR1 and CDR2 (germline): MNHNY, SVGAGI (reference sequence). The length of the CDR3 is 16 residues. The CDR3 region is CASRQDNQAAGNTIYF. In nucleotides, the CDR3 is TGTGCCAGCAGACAAGACAACCAGGCAGCTGGAAACACCATATATTTT.

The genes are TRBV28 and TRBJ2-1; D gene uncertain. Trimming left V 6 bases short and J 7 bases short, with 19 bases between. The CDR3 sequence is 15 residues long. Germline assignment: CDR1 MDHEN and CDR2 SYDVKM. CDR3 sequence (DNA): TGTGCCAGCAGCGCAAGACGGAGTGAAAGAAATGAGCAGTTCTTC. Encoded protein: CASSARRSERNEQFF.

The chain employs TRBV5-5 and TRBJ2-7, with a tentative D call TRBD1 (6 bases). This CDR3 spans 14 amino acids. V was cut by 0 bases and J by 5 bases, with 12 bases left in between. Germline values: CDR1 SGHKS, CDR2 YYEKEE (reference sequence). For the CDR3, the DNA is TGTGCCAGCAGCTTGGTGGCAGGGGTGAACGAGCAGTACTTC. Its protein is CASSLVAGVNEQYF. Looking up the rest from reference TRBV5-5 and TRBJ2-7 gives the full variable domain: DAGVTQSPTHLIKTRGQQVTLRCSPISGHKSVSWYQQVLGQGPQFIFQYYEKEERGRGNFPDRFSARQFPNYSSELNVNALLLGDSALYLCASSLVAGVNEQYFGPGTRLTVT.

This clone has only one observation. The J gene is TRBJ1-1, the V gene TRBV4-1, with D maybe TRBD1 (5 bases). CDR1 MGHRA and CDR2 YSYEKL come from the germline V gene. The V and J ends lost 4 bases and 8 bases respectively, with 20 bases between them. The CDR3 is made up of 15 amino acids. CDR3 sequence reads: CASSLRRGGDEEAFF. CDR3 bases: TGCGCCAGCAGCCTACGAAGGGGAGGGGACGAAGAAGCTTTCTTT.

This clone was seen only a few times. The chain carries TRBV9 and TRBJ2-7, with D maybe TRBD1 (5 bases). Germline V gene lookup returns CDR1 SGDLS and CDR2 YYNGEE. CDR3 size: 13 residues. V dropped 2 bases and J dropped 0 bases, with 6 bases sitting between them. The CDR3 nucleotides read TGTGCCAGCAGCGTTGACAGCTCCTACGAGCAGTACTTC. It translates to CASSVDSSYEQYF. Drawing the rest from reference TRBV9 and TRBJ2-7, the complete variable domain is DSGVTQTPKHLITATGQRVTLRCSPRSGDLSVYWYQQSLDQGLQFLIQYYNGEERAKGNILERFSAQQFPDLHSELNLSSLELGDSALYFCASSVDSSYEQYFGPGTRLTVT.

The CDR3 bases are TGTGCCTGGAGTGTTTCGACAGGTGAAAAACTGTTTTTT. This encodes CAWSVSTGEKLFF. The rearrangement links TRBV30 to TRBJ1-4, with D maybe TRBD1 (6 bases). The CDR3 loop spans 13 amino acids. CDR1 is GTSNPN, CDR2 SVGIG, per germline (reference sequence). V lost 0 bases and J lost 7, with 9 bases in between. The full variable domain, rest sourced from reference TRBV30 and TRBJ1-4, is SQTIHQWPATLVQPVGSPLSLECTVEGTSNPNLYWYRQAAGRGLQLLFYSVGIGQISSEVPQNLSASRPQDRQFILSSKKLLLSDSGFYLCAWSVSTGEKLFFGSGTQLSVL.

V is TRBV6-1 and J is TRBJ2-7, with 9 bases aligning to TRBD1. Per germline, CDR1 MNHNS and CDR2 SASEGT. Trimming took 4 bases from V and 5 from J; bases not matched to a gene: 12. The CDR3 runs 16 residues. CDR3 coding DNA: TGTGCCAGCAGTGCCGAACAGGGGGCTGTCGTAAACGAGCAGTACTTC. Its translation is CASSAEQGAVVNEQYF.

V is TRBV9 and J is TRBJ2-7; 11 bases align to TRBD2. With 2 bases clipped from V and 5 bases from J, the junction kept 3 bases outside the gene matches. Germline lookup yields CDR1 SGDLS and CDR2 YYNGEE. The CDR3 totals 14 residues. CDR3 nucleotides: TGTGCCAGCAGCGTTAGCGGGAGGGCTGACGAGCAGTACTTC. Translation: CASSVSGRADEQYF. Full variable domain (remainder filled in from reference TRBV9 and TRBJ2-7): DSGVTQTPKHLITATGQRVTLRCSPRSGDLSVYWYQQSLDQGLQFLIQYYNGEERAKGNILERFSAQQFPDLHSELNLSSLELGDSALYFCASSVSGRADEQYFGPGTRLTVT.

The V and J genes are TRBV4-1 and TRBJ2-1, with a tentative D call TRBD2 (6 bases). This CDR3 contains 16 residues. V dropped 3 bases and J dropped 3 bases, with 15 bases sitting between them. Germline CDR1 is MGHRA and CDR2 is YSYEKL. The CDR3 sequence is CASSHQTGDFYNEQFF. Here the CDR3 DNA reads TGCGCCAGCAGCCACCAAACGGGAGACTTCTACAATGAGCAGTTCTTC.

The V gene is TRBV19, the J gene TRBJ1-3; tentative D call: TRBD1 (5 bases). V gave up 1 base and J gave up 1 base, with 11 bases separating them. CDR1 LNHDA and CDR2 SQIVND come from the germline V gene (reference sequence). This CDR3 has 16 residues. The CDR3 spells CASSIATAGSGNTIYF. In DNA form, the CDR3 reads TGTGCCAGTAGTATAGCCACGGCAGGGTCTGGAAACACCATATATTTT.

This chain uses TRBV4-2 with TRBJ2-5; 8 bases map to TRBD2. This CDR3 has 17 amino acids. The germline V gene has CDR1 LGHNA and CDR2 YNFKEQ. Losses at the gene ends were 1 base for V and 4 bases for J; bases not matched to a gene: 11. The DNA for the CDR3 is TGTGCCAGCAGCCAAGGGGGGAGCGGGAGACAGCTAGAGACCCAGTACTTC. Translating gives CASSQGGSGRQLETQYF.

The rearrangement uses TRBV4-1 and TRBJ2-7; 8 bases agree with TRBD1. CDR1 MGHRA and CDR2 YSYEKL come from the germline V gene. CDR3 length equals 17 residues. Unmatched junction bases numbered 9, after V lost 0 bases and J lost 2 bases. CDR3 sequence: CASSQDLAAGGTYEQYF. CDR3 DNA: TGCGCCAGCAGCCAAGATCTTGCCGCAGGGGGCACCTACGAGCAGTACTTC.

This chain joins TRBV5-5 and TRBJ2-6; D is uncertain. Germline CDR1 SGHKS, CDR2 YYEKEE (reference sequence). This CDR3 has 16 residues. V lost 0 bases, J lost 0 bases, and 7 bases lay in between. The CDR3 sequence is CASSLDGGSGANVLTF. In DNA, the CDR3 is TGTGCCAGCAGCTTGGACGGCGGCTCTGGGGCCAACGTCCTGACTTTC.

The CDR3 reads CASSVGDSRTGELFF. CDR3 sequence (DNA): TGTGCCAGCAGCGTAGGGGACAGTCGGACCGGGGAGCTGTTTTTT. The chain combines TRBV9 with TRBJ2-2; TRBD1 aligns across 7 bases. Germline CDR1 reads SGDLS; CDR2 reads YYNGEE. The V gene end was trimmed by 0 bases and the J gene end by 5 bases; junction bases not matched to a gene: 4. The CDR3 is 15 amino acids. Filled out from reference TRBV9 and TRBJ2-2, the complete variable domain reads DSGVTQTPKHLITATGQRVTLRCSPRSGDLSVYWYQQSLDQGLQFLIQYYNGEERAKGNILERFSAQQFPDLHSELNLSSLELGDSALYFCASSVGDSRTGELFFGEGSRLTVL.

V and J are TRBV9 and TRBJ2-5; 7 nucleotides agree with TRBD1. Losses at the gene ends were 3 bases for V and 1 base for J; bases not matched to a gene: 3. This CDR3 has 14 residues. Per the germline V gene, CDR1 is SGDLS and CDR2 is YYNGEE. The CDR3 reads CASSATGLQETQYF. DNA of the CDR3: TGTGCCAGCAGCGCGACAGGGCTCCAAGAGACCCAGTACTTC.

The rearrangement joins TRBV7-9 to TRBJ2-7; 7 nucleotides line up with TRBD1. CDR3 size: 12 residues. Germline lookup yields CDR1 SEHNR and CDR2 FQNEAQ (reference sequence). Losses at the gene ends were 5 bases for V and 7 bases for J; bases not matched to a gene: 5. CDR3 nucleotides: TGTGCCAGCAGCCAACAGGGGTATGAGCAGTACTTC. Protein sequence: CASSQQGYEQYF.

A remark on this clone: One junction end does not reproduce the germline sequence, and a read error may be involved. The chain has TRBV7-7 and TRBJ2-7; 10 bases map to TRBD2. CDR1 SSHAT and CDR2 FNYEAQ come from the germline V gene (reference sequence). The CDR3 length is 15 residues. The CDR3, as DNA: TGTGCTAGCAGCCCCCTAGCGGGAGCCCCCTACGAGCAGTACTTC. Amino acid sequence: CASSPLAGAPYEQYF.

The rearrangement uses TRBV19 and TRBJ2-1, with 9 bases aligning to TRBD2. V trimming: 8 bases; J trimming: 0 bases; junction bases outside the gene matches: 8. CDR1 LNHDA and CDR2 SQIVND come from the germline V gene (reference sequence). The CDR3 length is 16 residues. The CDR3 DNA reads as TGTGCCAGTTGTCCGGGACTAGCATGCTCCTACAATGAGCAGTTCTTC. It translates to CASCPGLACSYNEQFF.

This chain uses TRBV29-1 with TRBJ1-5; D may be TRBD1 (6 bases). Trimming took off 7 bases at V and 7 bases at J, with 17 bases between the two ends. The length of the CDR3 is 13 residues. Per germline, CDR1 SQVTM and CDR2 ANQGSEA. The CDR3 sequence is CSAATGRKQPQHF. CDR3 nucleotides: TGCAGCGCCGCGACAGGCCGAAAACAGCCCCAGCATTTT.

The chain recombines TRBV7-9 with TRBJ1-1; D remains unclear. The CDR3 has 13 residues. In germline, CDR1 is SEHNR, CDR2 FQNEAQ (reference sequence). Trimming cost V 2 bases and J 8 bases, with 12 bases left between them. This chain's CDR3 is CASSLQAQAEAFF. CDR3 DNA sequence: TGTGCCAGCAGCTTACAGGCACAAGCCGAAGCTTTCTTT.